Below, 8 T cell receptor beta chains from the same sample are listed, as sequenced in a study of shared clonotypes between healthy human individuals. Assay: immunoSEQ multiplex PCR; the TCRdb copy retains only in-frame clones and omits some. The table has approximately 2.3 million clones, over 85% seen once. Material for sequencing was naive CD4+ T cells from PBMCs. Described subset: CD45RA+ positively selected. The receptors here all came from a man between 18 and 35 years old in good health. Some clones in this sample may be carry-over from other donors' samples.

This clone occurred once. The chain has TRBV28 and TRBJ1-4, with TRBD1 matching 7 bases. V lost 6 bases to trimming and J lost 1 base; unmatched junction nucleotides: 5. CDR3 size: 15 residues. Germline CDR1 reads MDHEN; CDR2 reads SYDVKM. The CDR3 loop is CASRQGGKTNEKLFF. Here the CDR3 DNA reads TGTGCCAGCAGGCAGGGGGGGAAAACTAATGAAAAACTGTTTTTT.

The V gene is TRBV10-3, the J gene TRBJ1-5; D not resolved. This CDR3 contains 13 residues. Germline V gene sequence: CDR1 ENHRY, CDR2 SYGVKD. Trimming took off 2 bases at V and 4 bases at J, with 6 bases between the two ends. This CDR3 reads CAISEGLNQPQHF. DNA of the CDR3: TGTGCCATCAGTGAGGGACTAAATCAGCCCCAGCATTTT.

This sequence joins TRBV19 and TRBJ2-3, with 7 nucleotides matching TRBD2. The V and J ends lost 9 bases and 4 bases, in that order; junction bases with no gene match: 7. Germline CDR1 reads LNHDA; CDR2 reads SQIVND (reference sequence). This CDR3 is built from 13 residues. CDR3 sequence reads: CASSFRGADTQYF. The DNA for the CDR3 is TGTGCCAGCTCGTTCCGGGGGGCAGATACGCAGTATTTT.

V usage is TRBV5-1 and J usage is TRBJ1-4; maybe TRBD1 (5 bases). CDR1 and CDR2 (germline): SGHRS, YFSETQ. The CDR3 consists of 15 residues. V dropped 0 bases and J dropped 7 bases, with 13 bases sitting between them. The CDR3 bases are TGCGCCAGCAGCTTGGTTGGGGGACCCAGTGAAAAACTGTTTTTT. This sequence encodes CASSLVGGPSEKLFF.

The chain combines TRBV6-1 with TRBJ1-2; D is possibly TRBD1 (5 bases). Germline V gene sequence: CDR1 MNHNS, CDR2 SASEGT. Trimming left V 6 bases short and J 2 bases short, with 16 bases between. This CDR3 is 15 amino acids long. The CDR3 DNA follows: TGTGCCAGCAGCCTGCGTGGAGGGGCCAACTATGGCTACACCTTC. Translated, it gives CASSLRGGANYGYTF.

The chain has TRBV5-4 and TRBJ2-3, with 11 bases fitting TRBD2. Per germline, CDR1 SGHNT and CDR2 YYREEE (reference sequence). The CDR3 has 15 amino acids. J gave up 3 bases and V 1 base, and 1 base lay outside the gene matches. CDR3 region: CASSLRTSGTDTQYF. For the CDR3, the DNA is TGTGCCAGCAGCTTGAGGACTAGCGGGACAGATACGCAGTATTTT.

This clone was picked up one time. V is TRBV4-2 and J is TRBJ2-3, with D unresolved. CDR1 LGHNA and CDR2 YNFKEQ come from the germline V gene. The CDR3 length is 14 residues. The V end was cut by 1 base, the J end by 4 bases, with 9 bases between. This CDR3 reads CASSQGMSADTQYF. The CDR3 nucleotides are TGTGCCAGCAGCCAAGGCATGAGCGCAGATACGCAGTATTTT.

The chain carries TRBV9 and TRBJ2-2, with 7 bases aligning to TRBD2. The V and J ends lost 0 bases and 4 bases, in that order; junction bases with no gene match: 6. This CDR3 spans 16 amino acids. Germline V lookup: CDR1 SGDLS, CDR2 YYNGEE. CDR3 protein: CASSVDRGGRTGELFF. The DNA of the CDR3 is TGTGCCAGCAGCGTAGATCGGGGAGGGCGCACCGGGGAGCTGTTTTTT. The whole variable domain, filled in from reference TRBV9 and TRBJ2-2, reads DSGVTQTPKHLITATGQRVTLRCSPRSGDLSVYWYQQSLDQGLQFLIQYYNGEERAKGNILERFSAQQFPDLHSELNLSSLELGDSALYFCASSVDRGGRTGELFFGEGSRLTVL.